The entry that follows covers one T cell receptor beta chain sequence. What it binds is unknown. CDR3 and TCR beta VDJ profiling relied on genomic DNA as the template. Using its own MiXCR run on the reads, TCRdb lists one record per CDR3 protein. The data show 200,000 or so distinct CDR3 sequences, roughly half seen once. There are 16 residues in the CDR3. V lost 0 bases and J lost 7, with 13 bases in between. CDR1 is SGHAT, CDR2 FQNNGV, per germline. The sample is drawn from a study of CD8+CD57+ T cells in acquired aplastic anemia. As for the study in general: CD4+ and CD8+ cells, once sorted, gave DNA averaging approximately 3.4 ug. Whole-study results and caveats: Common to patients and controls were approximately 30 CD8+ CDR3 sequences.

Flow cytometry had shown expanded CD8+CD57+ cells in the patients chosen for sequencing. The enrolled patients all had severe acquired aplastic anemia. The sample consisted of sorted CD4+, CD8+, or CD8+CD57+ T cells (not recorded which) from PBMCs. This chain links TRBV11-2 with TRBJ1-6; D gene uncertain. This receptor was taken from a human donor with aplastic anemia. In nucleotides, the CDR3 is TGTGCCAGCAGCTTAGATCTGGCAGTTACCAATTCACCCCTCCACTTT. Residues: CASSLDLAVTNSPLHF.